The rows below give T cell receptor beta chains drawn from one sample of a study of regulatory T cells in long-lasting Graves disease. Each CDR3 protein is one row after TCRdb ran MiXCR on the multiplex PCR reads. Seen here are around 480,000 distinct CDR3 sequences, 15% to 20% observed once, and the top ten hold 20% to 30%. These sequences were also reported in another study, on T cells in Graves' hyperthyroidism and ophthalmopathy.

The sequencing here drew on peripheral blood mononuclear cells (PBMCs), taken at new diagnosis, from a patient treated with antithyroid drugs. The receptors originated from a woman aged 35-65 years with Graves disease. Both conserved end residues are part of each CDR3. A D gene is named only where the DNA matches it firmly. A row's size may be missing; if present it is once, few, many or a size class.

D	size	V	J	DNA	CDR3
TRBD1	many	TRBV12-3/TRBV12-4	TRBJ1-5	TGTGCCAGCAGTCCAACCGGGACAGGGGGGAATCAGCCCCAGCATTTT	CASSPTGTGGNQPQHF
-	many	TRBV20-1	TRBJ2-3	TGCAGTGCTAGACCCCAGGTAGATACGCAGTATTTT	CSARPQVDTQYF
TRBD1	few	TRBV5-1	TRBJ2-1	TGCGCCACCCGGAGACAGGGGGTCGATGAGCAGTTCTTC	CATRRQGVDEQFF
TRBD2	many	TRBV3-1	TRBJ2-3	TGTGCCAGCAGCCAAGATGCCAGCGGGGGGGGCACAGATACGCAGTATTTT	CASSQDASGGGTDTQYF
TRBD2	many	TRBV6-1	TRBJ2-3	TGTGCCAGCAGAGGACTAGCGGGGACCAGGGGGGTAACAGATACGCAGTATTTT	CASRGLAGTRGVTDTQYF
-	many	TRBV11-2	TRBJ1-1	TGTGCCAGCAGCTTAAGACAGATCAACACTGAAGCTTTCTTT	CASSLRQINTEAFF
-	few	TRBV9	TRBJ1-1	TGTGCCAGCAGCGTAGGAGTCGGACATCTGAACACTGAAGCTTTCTTT	CASSVGVGHLNTEAFF
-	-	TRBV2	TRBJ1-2	TGTGCCAGCAAACACAGGACGTCATTTCTTTACACCTTC	CASKHRTSFLYTF
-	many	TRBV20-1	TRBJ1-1	TGCAGTGCTTCCCTGGGCTGGGACACTGAAGCTTTCTTT	CSASLGWDTEAFF
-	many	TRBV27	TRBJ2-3	TGTGCCAGCTCCGAAACCTACACAGATACGCAGTATTTT	CASSETYTDTQYF
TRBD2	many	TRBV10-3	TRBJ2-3	TGTGCCATAAGCGGGGGGATATCAGATACGCAGTATTTT	CAISGGISDTQYF
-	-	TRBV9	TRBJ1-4	TGTGCCAGCAGCCCAAGGGAGGGGGGCAATGAAAAACTGTTTTTT	CASSPREGGNEKLFF
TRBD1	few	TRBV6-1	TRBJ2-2	TGTGCCAGCAGGTCCGGGACAGGGGTGGCCGGGGAGCTGTTTTTT	CASRSGTGVAGELFF
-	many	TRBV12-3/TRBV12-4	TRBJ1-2	TGTGCCAGCACCGATAGCCGGGTCACTAACTATGGCTACACCTTC	CASTDSRVTNYGYTF
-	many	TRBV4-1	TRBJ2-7	TGCGCCAGCAGCCAAGAGGGGGCTGGGTTCTACGAGCAGTACTTC	CASSQEGAGFYEQYF